This T cell receptor (beta chain) was observed in a study of Ad26.COV2.S vaccination and SARS-CoV-2 variants. Some clones are missing from TCRdb's copy, which holds only in-frame ones; the method was immunoSEQ multiplex PCR. Of a few hundred thousand clones in the sample, around 86% are singletons; the top ten hold about 3.4%. Overall study findings and caveats: Vaccine recipients surpassed placebo recipients in spike-specific TCR breadth.

CDR1 and CDR2 (germline): SGDLS, YYNGEE. With 4 bases clipped from V and 0 bases from J, the junction kept 6 bases outside the gene matches. This CDR3 is built from 15 residues. Notes on this clone: What it binds is not known.

Treatment meaning: roughly 20 received Ad26.COV2.S at low or high dose, single or two shots; several received placebo; per-sample allocation not given. Sampling occurred on day 63 after the first vaccine or placebo injection. J is TRBJ2-7 and V is TRBV9, with 8 bases identical to TRBD1. This TCR was sampled from a person aged 18-65 years who received the Ad26.COV2.S COVID-19 vaccine or a placebo. The material was peripheral blood, obtained in a trial of Ad26.COV2.S vaccine versus placebo. CDR3 sequence reads: CASSPRQGSSYEQYF. Here the CDR3 DNA reads TGTGCCAGCAGCCCCCGACAGGGGAGCTCCTACGAGCAGTACTTC.